A single sample is the source of the 8 T cell receptor beta chains below, sequenced in a study of OX40 agonist ivuxolimab in advanced cancers. TCRdb's table, derived via immunoSEQ multiplex PCR, lists solely in-frame clones and lacks some. The table shows tens of thousands of clones, with 65% to 90% occurring only once. The starting material was CD4+ or CD8+ T cells sorted from blood, obtained in a trial of the OX40 agonist ivuxolimab. The receptors come from an adult with an advanced solid tumor such as melanoma, head and neck, liver or kidney cancer.

This clone was picked up one time. V usage is TRBV5-1 and J usage is TRBJ2-7; 11 bases align to TRBD2. Germline loops: CDR1 SGHRS, CDR2 YFSETQ. CDR3 length: 18 amino acids. V lost 3 bases and J lost 0; bases outside the gene matches: 11. The CDR3, as DNA: TGCGCCAGCAGCTCTGGACTAGCGGGTGGAAGACTCTCCTACGAGCAGTACTTC. It is translated as CASSSGLAGGRLSYEQYF.

The chain is built from TRBV6-1 and TRBJ1-3, with no clear D. From germline, CDR1 is MNHNS and CDR2 SASEGT. The ends were cut back, 1 base at V and 7 bases at J, with 17 bases in the middle. The length of the CDR3 is 16 residues. In DNA, the CDR3 is TGTGCCAGCAGTGAAGGCCCCCCCCAGGCGGGGAACACCATATATTTT. It is translated as CASSEGPPQAGNTIYF.

The chain employs TRBV5-5 and TRBJ1-2; unclear D gene. With 4 bases removed from V and 3 bases from J, the gap between germline ends came to 10 bases. The CDR3 is made up of 13 amino acids. Germline V gives CDR1 SGHKS, CDR2 YYEKEE (reference sequence). The CDR3 loop reads CASSLDTDYGYTF. Here the CDR3 DNA reads TGTGCCAGCAGCCTTGACACGGACTATGGCTACACCTTC.

The chain employs TRBV2 and TRBJ1-4, with 7 bases lining up with TRBD1. The junction had 12 bases not matched to a gene; V was cut back by 6 bases and J by 5 bases. There are 16 residues in the CDR3. In germline, CDR1 is SNHLY, CDR2 FYNNEI. CDR3 sequence (DNA): TGTGCCAGCAGCAACACAGGGGCCGTCGGGAATGAAAAACTGTTTTTT. As protein: CASSNTGAVGNEKLFF.

The rearrangement uses TRBV7-8 and TRBJ2-7, with TRBD2 matching over 14 bases. In germline, CDR1 is SGHVS, CDR2 FQNEAQ. CDR3 length: 16 amino acids. After removal of 5 bases from V and 7 bases from J, the junction contained 10 bases not matched to a gene. CDR3 in DNA: TGTGCCAGCAGCCCCGGGACTAGCGGGGGTTTGGGTGAGCAGTACTTC. Residues: CASSPGTSGGLGEQYF.

This clone was seen a single time. V usage is TRBV10-2 and J usage is TRBJ2-2; D not certain. CDR3 length: 14 residues. Trimming stripped 3 bases from V and 7 bases from J, with 12 bases between. Germline-derived CDR1 and CDR2 are WSHSY and SAAADI. The CDR3 reads CASSELQWIGELFF. The CDR3 DNA reads TGCGCCAGCAGTGAACTACAGTGGATCGGGGAGCTGTTTTTT.

This rearrangement joins TRBV19 to TRBJ1-2; D perhaps matches TRBD1 (5 bases). The CDR3 length is 13 residues. The germline V gene encodes CDR1 LNHDA and CDR2 SQIVND (reference sequence). V lost 5 bases and J lost 4, with 11 bases in between. The CDR3 is CASSVGDPYGYTF. Here the CDR3 DNA reads TGTGCCAGTAGTGTTGGGGACCCCTATGGCTACACCTTC.

This clone came up a few times. The rearrangement joins TRBV30 to TRBJ1-2; 7 positions agree with TRBD1. Germline loops: CDR1 GTSNPN, CDR2 SVGIG (reference sequence). The CDR3 consists of 12 residues. The trim removed 0 bases at V and 10 bases at J, leaving 5 bases unmatched. As DNA, the CDR3 is TGTGCCTGGAGTGTCGGACAGGAAGTCTACACCTTC. Encoded protein: CAWSVGQEVYTF.